This T cell receptor (beta chain) was profiled in a study of T cell responses to AZD1222 COVID-19 vaccine. Study-level background: Second doses were pooled across both intervals (about 4 or about 12 weeks). Overall study findings and caveats: The breadth and depth of Spike-specific TCRs increased once two AZD1222 doses had been given. Repertoire sampling happened only post peak T cell response. Among AZD1222 vaccinees, only five or six were seropositive at baseline.

Produced via immunoSEQ multiplex PCR; TCRdb's table is partial and in-frame only. The data contain some 120,000 clones, over 85% of them singletons. A note on this clone: Its antigen remains unidentified.

The germline V gene encodes CDR1 KGHSH and CDR2 LQKENI. V lost 3 bases and J 9 bases, leaving 11 bases between the germline ends. This CDR3 is 13 amino acids long. The origin of this receptor is an adult in good health. The sequenced sample was peripheral blood, obtained on day 0 of AZD1222 vaccination. The rearrangement joins TRBV18 to TRBJ2-2, with D unresolved. In DNA form, the CDR3 reads TGTGCCAGCTCACCGGACCAGATCCGGGAGCTGTTTTTT. It codes for CASSPDQIRELFF.